A selection of T cell receptor beta chains follows, all from one sample in a study of blood T cell repertoires in COVID-19. The method was immunoSEQ multiplex PCR; TCRdb's version includes in-frame clones alone and lacks a portion of them. Of under 200,000 clones listed, 80% to 90% are singletons. The material sequenced was peripheral blood. These TCRs come from a woman aged 60-70 years with COVID-19, enrolled during active disease. Both conserved end residues are part of each CDR3. The D gene is left open where the match is weak.

d_gene,j_gene,len,v_gene,CDR3aa,CDR3nt
-,TRBJ1-1,18,TRBV11-2,CASSSELTYSSKNTEAFF,TGTGCCAGCAGCTCCGAGCTTACTTACAGTAGTAAGAACACTGAAGCTTTCTTT
TRBD1,TRBJ1-1,14,TRBV19,CASALNRGDTEAFF,TGTGCCAGTGCCCTCAACAGGGGGGACACTGAAGCTTTCTTT
TRBD2,TRBJ2-2,15,TRBV11-2,CASSFRTSGLGELFF,TGTGCCAGCAGCTTCAGGACTAGCGGGCTCGGGGAGCTGTTTTTT
TRBD1,TRBJ1-2,18,TRBV11-2,CASSLDQGTGGEVYGYTF,TGTGCCAGCAGCTTAGATCAGGGGACAGGGGGTGAAGTCTATGGCTACACCTTC
-,TRBJ1-4,16,TRBV6-5,CASSYSPGGRGEKLFF,TGTGCCAGCAGTTACTCGCCGGGGGGGAGAGGTGAAAAACTGTTTTTT
-,TRBJ2-1,16,TRBV9,CASSVGTGTSYNEQFF,TGTGCCAGCAGCGTAGGCACAGGGACGTCCTACAATGAGCAGTTCTTC
TRBD1,TRBJ2-7,14,TRBV5-1,CASSSRGGAYEQYF,TGCGCCAGCAGCTCCAGAGGGGGCGCCTACGAGCAGTACTTC
TRBD1,TRBJ2-1,16,TRBV5-1,CASSSSGQGGNNEQFF,TGCGCCAGCAGCTCCTCCGGACAGGGAGGTAACAATGAGCAGTTCTTC
TRBD1,TRBJ1-2,14,TRBV2,CASRGTGESSGYTF,TGTGCCAGCAGGGGGACAGGGGAGTCTAGTGGCTACACCTTC
TRBD1,TRBJ1-1,15,TRBV18,CASSPLGTANTEAFF,TGTGCCAGCTCACCCCTCGGGACAGCCAACACTGAAGCTTTCTTT
TRBD2,TRBJ2-3,14,TRBV5-1,CASSLGVAGGPLYF,TGCGCCAGCAGCTTGGGGGTAGCGGGGGGCCCTTTGTATTTT
-,TRBJ1-1,13,TRBV7-8,CASADFRNTEAFF,TGTGCCAGCGCAGATTTCAGGAACACTGAAGCTTTCTTT
TRBD2,TRBJ2-5,18,TRBV4-2,CASSQGVESGTRRETQYF,TGTGCCAGCAGCCAAGGGGTGGAGTCTGGGACTAGAAGAGAGACCCAGTACTTC
TRBD2,TRBJ2-1,12,TRBV24-1,CATGTSVGEQFF,TGTGCCACCGGGACTAGCGTGGGTGAGCAGTTCTTC
TRBD1,TRBJ1-2,13,TRBV19,CASQKIDRDGYTF,TGTGCCAGCCAGAAGATTGACAGGGATGGCTACACCTTC
TRBD2,TRBJ2-3,13,TRBV12-3/TRBV12-4,CAIAGGRADTQYF,TGTGCCATCGCGGGCGGGAGAGCAGATACGCAGTATTTT
-,TRBJ1-6,13,TRBV5-1,CASSSGSEGPLHF,TGCGCCAGCAGCTCAGGGTCCGAAGGGCCCCTCCACTTT